Sequencing of this TCR beta chain was carried out in a study of CD8 T cells in Susac syndrome. Patients having Susac syndrome satisfied recently defined diagnostic criteria for definite or probable disease. On this clonotype itself: No antigen is known for it.

Study-wide points: It was acknowledged in the study that its TCR sequencing and HLA analysis involved a relatively small number of individuals. The CD4+ T cell repertoires in Susac syndrome were not clonally expanded.

The V end was cut by 0 bases, the J end by 0 bases, with 3 bases between. CDR1 is KGHSH, CDR2 LQKENI, per germline. The CDR3 is 13 residues long. An amount of RNA that ranged from 0.5 to 1 ug was reverse transcribed with random hexamers. Amplification of TCR beta CDR3 used immunoSEQ multiplex PCR across 54 Vbeta and 13 Jbeta. TCRdb called the immunoSEQ multiplex PCR reads again in MiXCR, with one record for every CDR3 protein. The sample shows 160,000 or so distinct CDR3 sequences, approximately 95% of them seen only once. The rearrangement uses TRBV18 and TRBJ2-7; D unclear. The receptor's source is a human donor with Susac syndrome. The sequenced sample consisted of CD4+ T cells from PBMCs. The DNA for the CDR3 is TGTGCCAGCTCACCACCGGCCTCCTACGAGCAGTACTTC. Protein product: CASSPPASYEQYF.